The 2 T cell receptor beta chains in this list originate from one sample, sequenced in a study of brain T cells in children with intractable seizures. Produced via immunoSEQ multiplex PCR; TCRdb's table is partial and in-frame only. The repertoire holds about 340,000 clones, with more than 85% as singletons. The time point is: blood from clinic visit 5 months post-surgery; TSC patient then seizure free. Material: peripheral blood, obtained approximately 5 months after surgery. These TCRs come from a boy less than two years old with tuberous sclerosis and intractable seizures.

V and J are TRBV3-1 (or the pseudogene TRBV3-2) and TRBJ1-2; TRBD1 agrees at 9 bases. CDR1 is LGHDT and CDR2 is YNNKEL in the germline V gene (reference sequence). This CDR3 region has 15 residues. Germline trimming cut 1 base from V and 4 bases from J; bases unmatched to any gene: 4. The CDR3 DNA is TGTGCCAGCAGCCAAGGGACAGGGGCTTCCTATGGCTACACCTTC. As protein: CASSQGTGASYGYTF.

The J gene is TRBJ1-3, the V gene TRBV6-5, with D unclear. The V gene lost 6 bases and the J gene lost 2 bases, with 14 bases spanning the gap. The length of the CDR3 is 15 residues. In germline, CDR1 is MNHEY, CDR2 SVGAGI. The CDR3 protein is CASRRWRETGNTIYF. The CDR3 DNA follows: TGTGCCAGCAGGAGATGGAGGGAAACTGGAAACACCATATATTTT.